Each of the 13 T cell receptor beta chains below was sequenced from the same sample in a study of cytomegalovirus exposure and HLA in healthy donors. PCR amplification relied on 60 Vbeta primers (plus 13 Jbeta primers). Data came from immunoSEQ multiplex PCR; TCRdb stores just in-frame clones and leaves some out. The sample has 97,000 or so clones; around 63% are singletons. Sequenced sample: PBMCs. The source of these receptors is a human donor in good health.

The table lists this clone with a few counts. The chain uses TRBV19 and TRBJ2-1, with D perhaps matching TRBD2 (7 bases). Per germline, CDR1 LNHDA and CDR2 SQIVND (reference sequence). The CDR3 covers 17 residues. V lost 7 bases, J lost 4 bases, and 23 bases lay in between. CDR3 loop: CASTPGGGDMAYNEQFF. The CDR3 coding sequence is TGTGCCAGTACCCCCGGTGGGGGGGACATGGCATACAATGAGCAGTTCTTC.

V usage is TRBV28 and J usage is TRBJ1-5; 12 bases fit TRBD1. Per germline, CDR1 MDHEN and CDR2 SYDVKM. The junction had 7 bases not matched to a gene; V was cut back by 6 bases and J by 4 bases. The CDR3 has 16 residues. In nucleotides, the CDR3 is TGTGCCAGCAGGGGACAGGGGGCTTCAGGTAATCAGCCCCAGCATTTT. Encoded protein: CASRGQGASGNQPQHF.

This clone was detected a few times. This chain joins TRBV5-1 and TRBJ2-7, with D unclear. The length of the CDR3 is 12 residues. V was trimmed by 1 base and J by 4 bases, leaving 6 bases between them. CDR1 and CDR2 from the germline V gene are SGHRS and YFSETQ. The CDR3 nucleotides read TGCGCCAGCAGCTTGACCAGATACGAGCAGTACTTC. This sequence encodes CASSLTRYEQYF.

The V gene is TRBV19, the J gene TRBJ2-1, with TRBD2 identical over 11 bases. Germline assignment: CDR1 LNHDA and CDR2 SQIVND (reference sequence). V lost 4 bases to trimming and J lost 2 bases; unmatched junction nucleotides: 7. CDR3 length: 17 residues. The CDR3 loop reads CASSSPPLAGAYNEQFF. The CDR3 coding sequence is TGTGCCAGTAGTAGCCCCCCACTAGCGGGAGCCTACAATGAGCAGTTCTTC.

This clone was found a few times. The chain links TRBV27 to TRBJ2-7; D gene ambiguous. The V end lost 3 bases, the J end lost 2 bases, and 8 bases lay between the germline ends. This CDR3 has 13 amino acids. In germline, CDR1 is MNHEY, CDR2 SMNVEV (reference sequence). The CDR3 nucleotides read TGTGCCAGCAGTTTCTACGGAGCCTACGAGCAGTACTTC. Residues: CASSFYGAYEQYF.

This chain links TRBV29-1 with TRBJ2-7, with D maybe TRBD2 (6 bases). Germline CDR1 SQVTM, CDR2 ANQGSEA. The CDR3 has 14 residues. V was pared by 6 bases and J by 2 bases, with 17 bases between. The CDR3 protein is CSVVLLASPYEQYF. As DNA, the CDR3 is TGCAGCGTCGTCCTTCTAGCGTCCCCCTACGAGCAGTACTTC.

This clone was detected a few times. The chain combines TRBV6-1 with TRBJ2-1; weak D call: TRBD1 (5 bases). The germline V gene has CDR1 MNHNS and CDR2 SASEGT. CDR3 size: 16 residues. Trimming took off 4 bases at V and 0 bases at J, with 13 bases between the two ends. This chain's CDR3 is CASSVPRGSSYNEQFF. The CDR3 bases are TGTGCCAGCAGTGTCCCTAGGGGAAGCTCCTACAATGAGCAGTTCTTC.

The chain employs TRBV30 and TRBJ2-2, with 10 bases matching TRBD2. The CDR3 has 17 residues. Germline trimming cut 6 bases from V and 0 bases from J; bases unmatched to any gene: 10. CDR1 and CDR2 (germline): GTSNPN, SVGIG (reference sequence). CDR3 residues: CACEGLAAFANTGELFF. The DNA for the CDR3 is TGTGCCTGCGAAGGACTAGCGGCGTTCGCGAACACCGGGGAGCTGTTTTTT.

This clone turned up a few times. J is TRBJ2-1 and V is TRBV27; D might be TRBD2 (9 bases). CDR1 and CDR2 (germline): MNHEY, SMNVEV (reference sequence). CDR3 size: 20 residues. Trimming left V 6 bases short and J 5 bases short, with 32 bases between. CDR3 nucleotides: TGTGCCAGCAGCCCGACAGGGGTCGTAACTAGCGGGTCTCGAAACAATGAGCAGTTCTTC. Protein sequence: CASSPTGVVTSGSRNNEQFF.

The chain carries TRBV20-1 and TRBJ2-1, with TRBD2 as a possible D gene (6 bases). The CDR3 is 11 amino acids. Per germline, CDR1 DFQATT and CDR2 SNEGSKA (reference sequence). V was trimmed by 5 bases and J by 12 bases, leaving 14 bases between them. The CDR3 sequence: CSAAGRRGQFF. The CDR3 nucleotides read TGCAGTGCTGCCGGGAGACGTGGGCAGTTCTTC.

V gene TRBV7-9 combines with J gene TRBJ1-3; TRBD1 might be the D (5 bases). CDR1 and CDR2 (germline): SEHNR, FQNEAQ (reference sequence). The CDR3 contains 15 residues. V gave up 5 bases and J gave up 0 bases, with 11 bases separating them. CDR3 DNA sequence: TGTGCCAGCAGCGCGGGACTGAACTCTGGAAACACCATATATTTT. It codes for CASSAGLNSGNTIYF. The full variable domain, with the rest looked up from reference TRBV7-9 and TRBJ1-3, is DTGVSQNPRHKITKRGQNVTFRCDPISEHNRLYWYRQTLGQGPEFLTYFQNEAQLEKSRLLSDRFSAERPKGSFSTLEIQRTEQGDSAMYLCASSAGLNSGNTIYFGEGSWLTVV.

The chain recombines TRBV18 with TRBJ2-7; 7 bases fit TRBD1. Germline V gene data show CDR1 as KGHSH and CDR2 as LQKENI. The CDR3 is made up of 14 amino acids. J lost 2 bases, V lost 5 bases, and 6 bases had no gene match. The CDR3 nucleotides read TGTGCCAGCTCATCCCGACAGGGACCCTACGAGCAGTACTTC. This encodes CASSSRQGPYEQYF.

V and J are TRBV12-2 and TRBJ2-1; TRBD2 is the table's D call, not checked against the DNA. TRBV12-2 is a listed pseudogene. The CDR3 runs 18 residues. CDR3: CASRLAPSGIPSDNEQFF. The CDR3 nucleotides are TGTGCAAGTCGCTTAGCGCCTAGCGGGATACCGTCAGACAATGAGCAGTTCTTC.